These T cell receptor beta chains were read from a single sample in a study of OX40 agonist ivuxolimab in advanced cancers. TCRdb's table, derived via immunoSEQ multiplex PCR, lists solely in-frame clones and lacks some. In the table there are 65,000 to 70,000 clones, 75% to 90% of which are singletons. This specimen consisted of CD4+ or CD8+ T cells sorted from blood, obtained in a trial of the OX40 agonist ivuxolimab. Every receptor here comes from an adult with an advanced solid tumor such as melanoma, head and neck, liver or kidney cancer. Both conserved end residues are part of each CDR3. D genes are given only for firm matches. Some rows mark clone size as missing; the rest say once, few, many or name a class of expanded clone.

CDR3 protein,CDR3 DNA,J gene,D gene,clone size,V gene
CASSLTSGTAYGYTF,TGTGCCAGCAGTTTAACCTCCGGGACAGCTTATGGCTACACCTTC,TRBJ1-2,TRBD1,NA,TRBV27
CASSLPGDYEQYF,TGTGCCAGCTCACTTCCGGGGGACTACGAGCAGTACTTC,TRBJ2-7,NA,NA,TRBV18
CAIQPTANDYEQYF,TGTGCCATCCAACCGACAGCGAATGACTACGAGCAGTACTTC,TRBJ2-7,NA,NA,TRBV10-3
CSVDRQGYFPRTDTQYF,TGCAGCGTTGATCGTCAGGGGTATTTCCCCCGCACAGATACGCAGTATTTT,TRBJ2-3,NA,NA,TRBV29-1
CASTEDRSNQPQHF,TGTGCCAGCACCGAAGACAGGAGCAATCAGCCCCAGCATTTT,TRBJ1-5,NA,NA,TRBV7-9
CASSQNPAGAYEQYF,TGCGCCAGCAGCCAAAACCCTGCTGGAGCCTACGAGCAGTACTTC,TRBJ2-7,NA,NA,TRBV4-1
CASSRSWGPLVGDTQYF,TGTGCCAGCAGCCGGTCTTGGGGGCCACTTGTAGGAGATACGCAGTATTTT,TRBJ2-3,NA,NA,TRBV5-8
CASGSGGELFF,TGTGCCAGCGGGTCCGGCGGGGAGCTGTTTTTT,TRBJ2-2,NA,NA,TRBV7-9
CASSLGGGNQPQHF,TGTGCCAGCAGCCTAGGAGGCGGAAATCAGCCCCAGCATTTT,TRBJ1-5,NA,few,TRBV7-9
CAWASQENTEAFF,TGTGCCTGGGCCTCACAGGAGAACACTGAAGCTTTCTTT,TRBJ1-1,NA,NA,TRBV30
CASSATRLVYEQYF,TGTGCCAGCAGTGCGACCCGACTTGTTTACGAGCAGTACTTC,TRBJ2-7,NA,NA,TRBV6-1
CASSRAGEDTQYF,TGCGCCAGCAGCCGGGCGGGGGAGGATACGCAGTATTTT,TRBJ2-3,TRBD2,many,TRBV4-1
CASSSRTSGGRETQYF,TGTGCCAGCAGCTCCCGAACTAGCGGGGGCCGTGAGACCCAGTACTTC,TRBJ2-5,TRBD2,few,TRBV7-9
CASSQERVEKLFF,TGTGCCAGCAGCCAAGAAAGGGTTGAAAAACTGTTTTTT,TRBJ1-4,NA,NA,TRBV4-2
CASMQRMNTEAFF,TGTGCCAGTATGCAGAGAATGAACACTGAAGCTTTCTTT,TRBJ1-1,NA,once,TRBV19
CATSSSDRAGTEAFF,TGTGCCACCAGCAGTTCCGACAGGGCGGGCACTGAAGCTTTCTTT,TRBJ1-1,TRBD1,NA,TRBV15
CASSEDSWRDIQYF,TGTGCCAGCAGTGAGGACTCGTGGAGGGACATTCAGTACTTC,TRBJ2-4,NA,NA,TRBV6-1
CASSLRLAGGSSYEQYF,TGTGCCAGCAGCTTACGGCTAGCGGGAGGCTCTTCCTACGAGCAGTACTTC,TRBJ2-7,TRBD2,NA,TRBV7-2
CASSLWTENTEAFF,TGTGCCAGCAGCTTATGGACGGAGAACACTGAAGCTTTCTTT,TRBJ1-1,NA,once,TRBV7-9
CASSLFKGGLEQYF,TGTGCCAGCAGTTTATTCAAGGGGGGCCTCGAGCAGTACTTC,TRBJ2-7,NA,NA,TRBV28
CASEDRGTKEQYF,TGTGCCAGCGAGGACAGGGGTACAAAGGAGCAGTACTTC,TRBJ2-7,TRBD1,NA,TRBV2
CASSPGAGDDMNTEAFF,TGCGCCAGCAGCCCCGGGGCAGGTGATGACATGAACACTGAAGCTTTCTTT,TRBJ1-1,NA,once,TRBV4-3
CASSIVSRGLRNEQFF,TGTGCCAGTAGTATAGTAAGCAGGGGGCTAAGGAATGAGCAGTTCTTC,TRBJ2-1,TRBD1,NA,TRBV19
CATSRDDRQWGNEQFF,TGTGCCACCAGCAGAGATGACAGGCAATGGGGCAATGAGCAGTTCTTC,TRBJ2-1,NA,NA,TRBV15
CSVVGTGGSYTF,TGCAGCGTTGTGGGGACAGGTGGTAGCTACACCTTC,TRBJ1-2,TRBD1,NA,TRBV29-1
CASSLSIAGEPGELFF,TGCGCCAGCAGCTTGAGTATAGCGGGAGAACCCGGGGAGCTGTTTTTT,TRBJ2-2,TRBD2,NA,TRBV5-1
CASRAGQGAGYEQYF,TGTGCCAGCAGAGCCGGACAGGGGGCAGGCTACGAGCAGTACTTC,TRBJ2-7,TRBD1,NA,TRBV2
CASSLAQHYGYTF,TGTGCCAGCAGTTTAGCACAGCACTATGGCTACACCTTC,TRBJ1-2,NA,NA,TRBV27
CASSIENSPAEQFF,TGTGCCAGTAGTATAGAAAACAGTCCCGCTGAGCAGTTCTTC,TRBJ2-1,NA,NA,TRBV19
CASSQGGAGQGGFEAFF,TGTGCCAGCAGCCAAGGGGGCGCGGGACAGGGGGGATTTGAAGCTTTCTTT,TRBJ1-1,TRBD1,NA,TRBV16
CASSHGTDEKLFF,TGTGCCAGCAGCCACGGGACAGATGAAAAACTGTTTTTT,TRBJ1-4,TRBD1,NA,TRBV7-2
CASSLDTNTEAFF,TGTGCCAGCAGCCTGGACACAAACACTGAAGCTTTCTTT,TRBJ1-1,NA,NA,TRBV11-3
CASSVEVGAYEQYF,TGTGCCAGCAGCGTAGAAGTCGGTGCCTACGAGCAGTACTTC,TRBJ2-7,NA,NA,TRBV9
CASSQEVASYGYTF,TGCGCCAGCAGCCAAGAGGTCGCTAGCTATGGCTACACCTTC,TRBJ1-2,NA,NA,TRBV4-3
CSVEDPGQGASNTGELFF,TGCAGCGTTGAAGATCCCGGACAGGGCGCCTCGAACACCGGGGAGCTGTTTTTT,TRBJ2-2,TRBD1,few,TRBV29-1
CASSLETSGSHNEQFF,TGTGCCAGCAGCTTGGAGACTAGCGGGAGCCACAATGAGCAGTTCTTC,TRBJ2-1,TRBD2,NA,TRBV11-3
CASSVALGNYGYTF,TGTGCCAGCAGCGTAGCGCTAGGGAACTATGGCTACACCTTC,TRBJ1-2,NA,NA,TRBV9
CASSLVLDRGFSYNSPLHF,TGTGCCAGCAGCTTAGTGTTGGACAGGGGGTTCTCCTATAATTCACCCCTCCACTTT,TRBJ1-6,TRBD1,NA,TRBV7-9
CASSPEGGEQPQHF,TGCGCCAGCAGCCCGGAGGGGGGAGAGCAGCCCCAGCATTTT,TRBJ1-5,NA,NA,TRBV4-3
CASSGLGRARETQYF,TGTGCCAGCAGTGGCTTGGGGAGGGCCCGTGAGACCCAGTACTTC,TRBJ2-5,TRBD2,NA,TRBV27
CASSLVGQGINEKLFF,TGTGCCAGCAGCTTAGTGGGACAGGGGATTAATGAAAAACTGTTTTTT,TRBJ1-4,TRBD1,NA,TRBV7-9
CASSLSAGEDEQYF,TGTGCCAGCAGTTTATCAGCGGGAGAAGACGAGCAGTACTTC,TRBJ2-7,TRBD2,NA,TRBV28
CASSPRRGASGETQYF,TGTGCCAGCAGCCCCCGCAGGGGGGCATCCGGAGAGACCCAGTACTTC,TRBJ2-5,NA,NA,TRBV14
CASSLGGASNQPQHF,TGTGCCAGCAGTTTGGGGGGGGCAAGCAATCAGCCCCAGCATTTT,TRBJ1-5,NA,NA,TRBV6-5
CASSIAPAQPQHF,TGTGCCAGTAGTATAGCCCCCGCCCAGCCCCAGCATTTT,TRBJ1-5,NA,NA,TRBV19
CASSQALIQPQHF,TGCGCCAGCAGCCAAGCGTTGATTCAGCCCCAGCATTTT,TRBJ1-5,NA,few,TRBV4-1
CASSDLLDLQVDAFF,TGTGCCAGCAGCGACCTCCTGGACCTTCAGGTAGATGCTTTCTTT,TRBJ1-1,NA,NA,TRBV9
CASSQSAPTNEKLFF,TGTGCCAGCAGCCAATCGGCTCCAACTAATGAAAAACTGTTTTTT,TRBJ1-4,NA,NA,TRBV16
CSVQGGTEAFF,TGCAGCGTACAGGGGGGCACTGAAGCTTTCTTT,TRBJ1-1,TRBD1,NA,TRBV29-1
CASSQDRWGKGETQYF,TGCGCCAGCAGCCAAGATAGGTGGGGTAAGGGTGAGACCCAGTACTTC,TRBJ2-5,NA,NA,TRBV4-3
CASSLNPGPTEAFF,TGTGCCAGCAGCTTAAACCCGGGCCCCACGGAAGCTTTCTTT,TRBJ1-1,NA,NA,TRBV7-9
CASKGNTEAFF,TGTGCCAGTAAGGGGAACACTGAAGCTTTCTTT,TRBJ1-1,NA,few,TRBV19
CASSLTIGQEIYGYTF,TGTGCCAGCAGCCTAACTATCGGACAGGAAATCTATGGCTACACCTTC,TRBJ1-2,TRBD1,NA,TRBV7-8
CASAPGGTGELFF,TGTGCCAGCGCCCCAGGGGGTACCGGGGAGCTGTTTTTT,TRBJ2-2,TRBD1,NA,TRBV7-9
CASSLDWQGVDTQYF,TGTGCCAGCAGCTTAGATTGGCAGGGAGTGGATACGCAGTATTTT,TRBJ2-3,NA,NA,TRBV7-6
CASSLFTGGPNTEAFF,TGTGCCAGCAGCTTATTCACAGGGGGCCCGAACACTGAAGCTTTCTTT,TRBJ1-1,TRBD1,NA,TRBV7-9
CASSKGQAPNQPQHF,TGTGCCAGCAGTAAAGGACAGGCGCCCAATCAGCCCCAGCATTTT,TRBJ1-5,TRBD1,once,TRBV6-1
CASSLEGGIEAFF,TGTGCCAGCAGCTTAGAAGGCGGTATTGAAGCTTTCTTT,TRBJ1-1,NA,NA,TRBV13
CASSQDLTRLTYNEQFF,TGCGCCAGCAGCCAAGATCTCACACGCCTTACCTACAATGAGCAGTTCTTC,TRBJ2-1,NA,NA,TRBV4-1